This TCR beta chain came from a study of T cell changes during pregnancy in multiple sclerosis. Using immunoSEQ multiplex PCR, the repertoire was profiled, and TCRdb retains in-frame clones only, with some absent. The sample shows about 60,000 clones, about 96% of them seen only once. V was pared by 8 bases and J by 5 bases, with 28 bases between. The CDR3 is made up of 19 amino acids. The germline V gene encodes CDR1 MNHEY and CDR2 SMNVEV (reference sequence). Here the sequenced sample was CD8+ T cells from peripheral blood mononuclear cells, taken after pregnancy. The TCR comes from a female donor with multiple sclerosis, enrolled in a pregnancy study. The rearrangement joins TRBV27 to TRBJ2-6, with TRBD1 as a possible D gene (9 bases). For the CDR3, the DNA is TGTGCCAGCTACGGCCGGGGGGGGACAGGGCCCCTCTGGGCCAACGTCCTGACTTTC. Translating gives CASYGRGGTGPLWANVLTF.